The clone carrying this T cell receptor beta chain was seen a handful of times. Antigen: not known. The CDR3 is made up of 12 amino acids. V lost 4 bases, J lost 10 bases, and 11 bases lay in between. This sample was included in a study of CD8 T cells in ankylosing spondylitis. Study findings and constraints: For ankylosing spondylitis blood, a TCR beta motif of about eight highly homologous variants appeared characteristic. It was reported that disease-linked clones were significantly enriched in matched ankylosing spondylitis synovial fluid.

In TCRdb, the 5' RACE reads were re-called with MiXCR into one record per CDR3 protein. The sample shows about 440,000 distinct CDR3 sequences, approximately 17% of them seen only once. Material for sequencing was blood, either unsorted or a sorted T cell fraction (not recorded which). The TCR comes from a male donor with ankylosing spondylitis. The chain links TRBV12-3 or TRBV12-4 to TRBJ2-1; tentatively, D is TRBD2 (6 bases). The CDR3 DNA reads TGTGCCAGCAGTTCGCTAGCGTTAGAGCAGTTCTTC. This sequence encodes CASSSLALEQFF.